This is a list of T cell receptor beta chains from one sample in a study of technical replicates of blood from several donors. Libraries were prepared by immunoSEQ multiplex PCR; TCRdb keeps only in-frame clonotypes and omits some of them. The sample contains approximately 79,000 clones, about 92% of which appear only once. Material: T cells isolated from PBMCs. These receptors originate from a human donor in good health. The CDR3 runs from the conserved cysteine through the conserved F or W. The D gene is left open where the match is weak. Not all rows give a size; the values are once, few, many and, for expanded clones, a class.

V: TRBV11-2
D: -
size: -
J: TRBJ2-7
DNA: TGTGCCAGCAGCTTAGTTGGGGGCGGCTCCTACGAGCAGTACTTC
CDR3: CASSLVGGGSYEQYF

V: TRBV19
D: -
size: -
J: TRBJ2-3
DNA: TGTGCCAGTAGTCGTGCCGGAGATACGCAGTATTTT
CDR3: CASSRAGDTQYF

V: TRBV5-4
D: -
size: -
J: TRBJ2-5
DNA: TGTGCCAGCAGCGATTACAGGGCCGGGGCCCAAGAGACCCAGTACTTC
CDR3: CASSDYRAGAQETQYF

V: TRBV10-3
D: TRBD2
size: -
J: TRBJ2-1
DNA: TGTGCCATCAGTGAGGGACTAGGGGCGAACAATGAGCAGTTCTTC
CDR3: CAISEGLGANNEQFF

V: TRBV5-1
D: -
size: -
J: TRBJ1-1
DNA: TGCGCCAGCAGCTTGGTGGACTTGAACACTGAAGCTTTCTTT
CDR3: CASSLVDLNTEAFF

V: TRBV11-3
D: -
size: -
J: TRBJ2-5
DNA: TGTGCCAGCAGCTTAGGCAGGGGATCGGAGACCCAGTACTTC
CDR3: CASSLGRGSETQYF

V: TRBV27
D: -
size: -
J: TRBJ1-2
DNA: TGTGCCAGCAGTTTAAACAGGGTCTATGGCTACACCTTC
CDR3: CASSLNRVYGYTF

V: TRBV7-3
D: TRBD2
size: -
J: TRBJ2-1
DNA: TGTGCCAGCAGCTACGCGGGGACTAGCGTAGACAATGAGCAGTTCTTC
CDR3: CASSYAGTSVDNEQFF

V: TRBV27
D: TRBD2
size: -
J: TRBJ2-1
DNA: TGTGCCAGCAGTTTAACAGCGGGAGGGCCAGGGGGGGGTGAGCAGTTCTTC
CDR3: CASSLTAGGPGGGEQFF

V: TRBV27
D: -
size: -
J: TRBJ1-5
DNA: TGTGCCAGCAGGGAGGGCAATCAGCCCCAGCATTTT
CDR3: CASREGNQPQHF

V: TRBV6-6
D: -
size: -
J: TRBJ2-1
DNA: TGTGCCAGTAACCGGGCAAACAACCTAGCAGAGCAGTTCTTC
CDR3: CASNRANNLAEQFF

V: TRBV28
D: TRBD1
size: -
J: TRBJ2-5
DNA: TGTGCCAGCAGTTTCTGGACAGGCCAAGAGACCCAGTACTTC
CDR3: CASSFWTGQETQYF

V: TRBV6-5
D: TRBD1
size: -
J: TRBJ1-2
DNA: TGTGCCAGCAGTTACCCCGTTACAGGGGGCTATGGCTACACCTTC
CDR3: CASSYPVTGGYGYTF

V: TRBV10-3
D: -
size: once
J: TRBJ2-5
DNA: TGTGCCATCAGTGACCTCCCAGAACGAGAGACCCAGTACTTC
CDR3: CAISDLPERETQYF

V: TRBV6-5
D: TRBD1
size: -
J: TRBJ2-7
DNA: TGTGCCAGCAGTTATCGGGGACAGGGGACCTACGAGCAGTACTTC
CDR3: CASSYRGQGTYEQYF

V: TRBV2
D: -
size: -
J: TRBJ2-2
DNA: TGTGCCAGCCTGCGGAACACCGGGGAGCTGTTTTTT
CDR3: CASLRNTGELFF

V: TRBV27
D: -
size: -
J: TRBJ2-5
DNA: TGTGCCAGCAGTTTTACAGGGGGGGACTACCAAGAGACCCAGTACTTC
CDR3: CASSFTGGDYQETQYF

V: TRBV5-1
D: -
size: -
J: TRBJ1-2
DNA: TGCGCCAGCAGCTTACACAGGGAGACGATACGCGGCTACACCTTC
CDR3: CASSLHRETIRGYTF

V: TRBV11-2
D: TRBD1
size: -
J: TRBJ2-7
DNA: TGTGCCAGCAGCGTAGGGACAGGGTACGAGCAGTACTTC
CDR3: CASSVGTGYEQYF

V: TRBV7-3
D: -
size: -
J: TRBJ2-3
DNA: TGTGCCAGCAGTACCGGAGGGCCTACAGATACGCAGTATTTT
CDR3: CASSTGGPTDTQYF

V: TRBV27
D: TRBD1
size: -
J: TRBJ2-1
DNA: TGTGCCAGCAGTCGAATGACAGGGGACAATGAGCAGTTCTTC
CDR3: CASSRMTGDNEQFF

V: TRBV7-3
D: TRBD1
size: -
J: TRBJ1-2
DNA: TGTGCCAGCAGCTTAACAGGGGGCGTAAGCTACACCTTC
CDR3: CASSLTGGVSYTF

V: TRBV6-1
D: -
size: once
J: TRBJ1-5
DNA: TGTGCCAGCATAGTGTCAGGGGTAAGCAATCAGCCCCAGCATTTT
CDR3: CASIVSGVSNQPQHF

V: TRBV7-9
D: -
size: -
J: TRBJ2-1
DNA: TGTGCCAGCTCCCGGACACACCGATATGCTGAGCAGTTCTTC
CDR3: CASSRTHRYAEQFF

V: TRBV9
D: TRBD1
size: -
J: TRBJ1-1
DNA: TGTGCCAGCAGCGGACCAAACAAAAACAGGGGGACTGAAGCTTTCTTT
CDR3: CASSGPNKNRGTEAFF

V: TRBV6-5
D: TRBD2
size: once
J: TRBJ2-7
DNA: TGTGCCAGCAGTTACTCTGGCGGGAGCATTAGCTACGAGCAGTACTTC
CDR3: CASSYSGGSISYEQYF

V: TRBV18
D: -
size: -
J: TRBJ2-3
DNA: TGTGCCAGCTCACCGATTTCGCAGGTCACAGATACGCAGTATTTT
CDR3: CASSPISQVTDTQYF